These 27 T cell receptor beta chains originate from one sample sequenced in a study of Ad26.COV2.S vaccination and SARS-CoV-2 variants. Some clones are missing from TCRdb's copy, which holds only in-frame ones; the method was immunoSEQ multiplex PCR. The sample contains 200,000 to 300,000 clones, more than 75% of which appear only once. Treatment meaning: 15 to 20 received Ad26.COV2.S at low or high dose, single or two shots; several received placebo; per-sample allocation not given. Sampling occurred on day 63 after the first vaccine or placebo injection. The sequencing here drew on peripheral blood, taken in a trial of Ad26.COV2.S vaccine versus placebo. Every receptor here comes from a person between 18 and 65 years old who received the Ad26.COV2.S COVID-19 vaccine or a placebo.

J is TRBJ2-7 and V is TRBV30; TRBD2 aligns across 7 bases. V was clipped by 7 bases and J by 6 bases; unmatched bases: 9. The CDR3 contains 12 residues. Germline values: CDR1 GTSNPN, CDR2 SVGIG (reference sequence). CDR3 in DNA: TGTGCCTACACGGGGGGAGACGTCGAGCAGTACTTC. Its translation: CAYTGGDVEQYF.

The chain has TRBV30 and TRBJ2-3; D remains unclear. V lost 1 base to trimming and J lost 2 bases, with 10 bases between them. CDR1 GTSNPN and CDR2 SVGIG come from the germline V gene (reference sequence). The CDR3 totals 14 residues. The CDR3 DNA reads TGTGCCTGGAGTGGGATGCCCCTCACAGATACGCAGTATTTT. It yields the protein CAWSGMPLTDTQYF.

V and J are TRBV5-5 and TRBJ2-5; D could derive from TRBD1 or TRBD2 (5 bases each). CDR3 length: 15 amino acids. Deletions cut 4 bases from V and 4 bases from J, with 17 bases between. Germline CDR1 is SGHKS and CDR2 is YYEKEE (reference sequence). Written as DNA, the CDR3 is TGTGCCAGCAGCGAGGGACCATCTGCTCGAGAGACCCAGTACTTC. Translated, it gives CASSEGPSARETQYF.

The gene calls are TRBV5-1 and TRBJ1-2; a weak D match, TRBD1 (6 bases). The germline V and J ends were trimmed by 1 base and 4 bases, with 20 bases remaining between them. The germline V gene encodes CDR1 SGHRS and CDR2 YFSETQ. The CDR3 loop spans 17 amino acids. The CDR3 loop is CASSLRGRGEDLYGYTF. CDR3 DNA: TGCGCCAGCAGCTTGAGGGGCAGGGGAGAGGACCTCTATGGCTACACCTTC. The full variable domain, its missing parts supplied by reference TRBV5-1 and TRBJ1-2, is KAGVTQTPRYLIKTRGQQVTLSCSPISGHRSVSWYQQTPGQGLQFLFEYFSETQRNKGNFPGRFSGRQFSNSRSEMNVSTLELGDSALYLCASSLRGRGEDLYGYTFGSGTRLTVV.

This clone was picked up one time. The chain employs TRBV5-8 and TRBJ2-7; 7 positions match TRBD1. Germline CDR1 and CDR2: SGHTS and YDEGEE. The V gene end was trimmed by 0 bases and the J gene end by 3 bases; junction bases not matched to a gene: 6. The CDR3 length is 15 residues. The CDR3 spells CASSLVSGGIYEQYF. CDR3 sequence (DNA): TGTGCCAGCAGCTTGGTGTCAGGGGGTATCTACGAGCAGTACTTC.

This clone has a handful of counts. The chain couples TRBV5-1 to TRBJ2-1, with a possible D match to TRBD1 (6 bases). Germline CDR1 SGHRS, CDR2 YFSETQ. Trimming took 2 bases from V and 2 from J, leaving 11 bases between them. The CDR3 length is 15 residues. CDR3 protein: CASSLGGETYNEQFF. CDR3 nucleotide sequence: TGCGCCAGCAGCTTAGGGGGAGAGACCTACAATGAGCAGTTCTTC.

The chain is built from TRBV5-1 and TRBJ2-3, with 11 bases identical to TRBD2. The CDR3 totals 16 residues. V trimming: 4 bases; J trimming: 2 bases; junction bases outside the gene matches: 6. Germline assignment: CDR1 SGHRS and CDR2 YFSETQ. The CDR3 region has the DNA TGCGCCAGCAGCGGGGGACTAGCGGATTCCACAGATACGCAGTATTTT. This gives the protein CASSGGLADSTDTQYF. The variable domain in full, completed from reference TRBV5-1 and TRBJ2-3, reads KAGVTQTPRYLIKTRGQQVTLSCSPISGHRSVSWYQQTPGQGLQFLFEYFSETQRNKGNFPGRFSGRQFSNSRSEMNVSTLELGDSALYLCASSGGLADSTDTQYFGPGTRLTVL.

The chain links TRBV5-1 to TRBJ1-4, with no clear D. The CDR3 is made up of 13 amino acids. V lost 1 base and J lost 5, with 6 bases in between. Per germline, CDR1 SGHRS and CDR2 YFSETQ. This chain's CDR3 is CASSLLFNEKLFF. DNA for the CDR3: TGCGCCAGCAGCTTGCTCTTCAATGAAAAACTGTTTTTT.

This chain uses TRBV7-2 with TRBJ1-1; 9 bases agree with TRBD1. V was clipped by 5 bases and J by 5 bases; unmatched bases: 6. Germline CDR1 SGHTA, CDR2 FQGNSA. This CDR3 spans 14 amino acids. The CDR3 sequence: CASSPTGGGTEAFF. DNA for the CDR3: TGTGCCAGCAGCCCCACAGGGGGCGGTACTGAAGCTTTCTTT.

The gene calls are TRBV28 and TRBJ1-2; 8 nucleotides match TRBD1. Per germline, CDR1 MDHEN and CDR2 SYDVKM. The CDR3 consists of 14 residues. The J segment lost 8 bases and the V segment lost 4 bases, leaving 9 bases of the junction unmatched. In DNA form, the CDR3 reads TGTGCCAGCAGTTCGTCGGACAGGGTGAAGGGCTACACCTTC. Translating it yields CASSSSDRVKGYTF.

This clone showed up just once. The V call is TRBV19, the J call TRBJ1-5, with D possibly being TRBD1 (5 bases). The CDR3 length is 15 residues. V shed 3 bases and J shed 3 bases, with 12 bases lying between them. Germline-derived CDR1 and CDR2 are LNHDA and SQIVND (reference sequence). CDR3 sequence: CASSILGPSNQPQHF. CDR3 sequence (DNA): TGTGCCAGTAGTATCCTGGGACCCTCCAATCAGCCCCAGCATTTT.

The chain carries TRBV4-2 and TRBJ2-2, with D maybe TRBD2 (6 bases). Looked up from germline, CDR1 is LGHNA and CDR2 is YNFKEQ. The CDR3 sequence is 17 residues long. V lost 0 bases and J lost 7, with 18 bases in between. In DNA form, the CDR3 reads TGTGCCAGCAGCCAAGATCAGGCCTACCGGGAGAACGGGGAGCTGTTTTTT. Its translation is CASSQDQAYRENGELFF.

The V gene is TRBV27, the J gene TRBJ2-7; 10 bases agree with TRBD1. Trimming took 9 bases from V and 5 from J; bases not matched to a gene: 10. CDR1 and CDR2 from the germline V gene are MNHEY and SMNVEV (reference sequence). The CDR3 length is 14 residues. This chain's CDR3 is CASGGQGVFHEQYF. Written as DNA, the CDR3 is TGTGCCAGTGGCGGACAGGGGGTATTCCACGAGCAGTACTTC.

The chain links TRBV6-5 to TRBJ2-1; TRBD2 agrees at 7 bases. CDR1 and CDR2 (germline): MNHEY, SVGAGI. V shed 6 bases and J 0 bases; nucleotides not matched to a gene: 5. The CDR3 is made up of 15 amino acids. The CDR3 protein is CASSLSGGSYNEQFF. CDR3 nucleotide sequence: TGTGCCAGCAGCCTCTCGGGGGGCTCCTACAATGAGCAGTTCTTC.

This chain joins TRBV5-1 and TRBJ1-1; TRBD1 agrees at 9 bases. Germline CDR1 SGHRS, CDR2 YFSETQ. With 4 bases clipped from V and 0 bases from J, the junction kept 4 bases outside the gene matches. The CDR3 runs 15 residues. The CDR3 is CASSPGQGLNTEAFF. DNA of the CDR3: TGCGCCAGCAGCCCGGGACAGGGATTGAACACTGAAGCTTTCTTT. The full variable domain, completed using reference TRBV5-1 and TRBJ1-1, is KAGVTQTPRYLIKTRGQQVTLSCSPISGHRSVSWYQQTPGQGLQFLFEYFSETQRNKGNFPGRFSGRQFSNSRSEMNVSTLELGDSALYLCASSPGQGLNTEAFFGQGTRLTVV.

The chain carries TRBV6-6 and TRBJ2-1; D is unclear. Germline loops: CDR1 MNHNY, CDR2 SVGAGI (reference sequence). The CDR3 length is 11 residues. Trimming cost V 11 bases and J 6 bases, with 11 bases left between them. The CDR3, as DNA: TGTGCCTACTCATTAGGCAATGAGCAGTTCTTC. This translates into CAYSLGNEQFF.

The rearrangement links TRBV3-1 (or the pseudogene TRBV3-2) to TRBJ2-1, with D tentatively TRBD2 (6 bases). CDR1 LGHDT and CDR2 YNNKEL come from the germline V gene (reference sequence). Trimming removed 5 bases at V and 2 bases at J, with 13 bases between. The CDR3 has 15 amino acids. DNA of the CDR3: TGTGCCAGCAGCTCTCCGGGACTTCCCTACAATGAGCAGTTCTTC. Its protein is CASSSPGLPYNEQFF.

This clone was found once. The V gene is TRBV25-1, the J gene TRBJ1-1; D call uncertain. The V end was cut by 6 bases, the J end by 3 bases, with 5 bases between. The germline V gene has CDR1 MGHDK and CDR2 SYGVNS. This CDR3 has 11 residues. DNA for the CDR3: TGTGCCAGCAGAGGGTACACTGAAGCTTTCTTT. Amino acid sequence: CASRGYTEAFF.

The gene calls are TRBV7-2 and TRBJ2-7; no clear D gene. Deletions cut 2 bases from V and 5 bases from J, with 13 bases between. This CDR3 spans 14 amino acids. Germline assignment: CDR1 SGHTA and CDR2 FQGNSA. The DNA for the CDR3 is TGTGCCAGCAGCTTAATGTACAGCCAGGACGAGCAGTACTTC. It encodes CASSLMYSQDEQYF.

CDR3 in amino acids: CASSVVGTDTQYF. The DNA for the CDR3 is TGTGCCAGCAGCGTGGTGGGAACAGATACGCAGTATTTT. This chain joins TRBV9 and TRBJ2-3; D is uncertain. The V end was cut by 2 bases, the J end by 3 bases, with 7 bases between. CDR1 and CDR2 from the germline V gene are SGDLS and YYNGEE. There are 13 residues in the CDR3.

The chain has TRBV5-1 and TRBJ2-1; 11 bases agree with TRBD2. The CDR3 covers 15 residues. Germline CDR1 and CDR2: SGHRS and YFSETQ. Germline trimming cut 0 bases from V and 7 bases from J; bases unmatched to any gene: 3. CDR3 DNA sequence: TGCGCCAGCAGCTTGGCGGGACTAGCGGTAAATGAGCAGTTCTTC. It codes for CASSLAGLAVNEQFF.

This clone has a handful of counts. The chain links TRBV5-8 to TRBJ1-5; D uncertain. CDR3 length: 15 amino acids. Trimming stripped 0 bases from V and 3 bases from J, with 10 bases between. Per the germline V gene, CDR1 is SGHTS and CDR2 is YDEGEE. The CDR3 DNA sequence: TGTGCCAGCAGCTTGGCCCCCAGGACCAATCAGCCCCAGCATTTT. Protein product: CASSLAPRTNQPQHF.

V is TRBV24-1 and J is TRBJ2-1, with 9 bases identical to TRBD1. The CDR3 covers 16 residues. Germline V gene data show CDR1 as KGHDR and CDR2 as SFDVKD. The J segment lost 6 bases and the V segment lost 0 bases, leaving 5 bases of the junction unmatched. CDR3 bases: TGTGCCACCAGTGATTTGGGACAGGGGCGATTCAATGAGCAGTTCTTC. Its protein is CATSDLGQGRFNEQFF.

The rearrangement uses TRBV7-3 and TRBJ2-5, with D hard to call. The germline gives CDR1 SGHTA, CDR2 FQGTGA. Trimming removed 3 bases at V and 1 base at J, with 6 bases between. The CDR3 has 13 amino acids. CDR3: CASSLTIQETQYF. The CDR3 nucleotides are TGTGCCAGCAGCTTGACAATCCAAGAGACCCAGTACTTC.

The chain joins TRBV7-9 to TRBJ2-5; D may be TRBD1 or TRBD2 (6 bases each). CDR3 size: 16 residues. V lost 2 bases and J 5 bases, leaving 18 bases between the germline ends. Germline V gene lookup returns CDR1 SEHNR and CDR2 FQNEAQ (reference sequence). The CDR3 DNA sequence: TGTGCCAGCAGCTTACGTCGGGGGCCGATTAGGGAGACCCAGTACTTC. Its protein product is CASSLRRGPIRETQYF.

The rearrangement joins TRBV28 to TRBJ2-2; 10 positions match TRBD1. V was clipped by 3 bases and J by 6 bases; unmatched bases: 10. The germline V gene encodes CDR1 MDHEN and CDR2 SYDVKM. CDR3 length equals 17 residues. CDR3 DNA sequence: TGTGCCAGCAGTTTCCCCGGGGGACAGGGGATTTCCGGGGAGCTGTTTTTT. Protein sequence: CASSFPGGQGISGELFF.

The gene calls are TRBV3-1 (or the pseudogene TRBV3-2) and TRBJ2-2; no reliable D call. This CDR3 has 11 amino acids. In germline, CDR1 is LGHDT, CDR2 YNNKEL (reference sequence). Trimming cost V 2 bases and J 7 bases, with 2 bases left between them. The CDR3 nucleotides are TGTGCCAGCAGCCAACACGGGGAGCTGTTTTTT. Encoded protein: CASSQHGELFF.